This T cell receptor beta chain was identified in a study of identical twins. Germline V CDR1 and CDR2: MNHEY, SVGEGT. Trimming pared 6 bases from V and 8 bases from J, leaving 10 bases between. The CDR3 totals 12 residues. There are many counts of this clonotype. TCRdb independently ran MiXCR on the 5' RACE reads; one entry per CDR3 protein. The sample carries around 650,000 distinct CDR3 sequences, just over 7% recorded once. These same records also appear under a second study, on yellow fever vaccine responses in identical twins.

Sequencing used PBMCs. The sequence came from a woman between 18 and 29 years old in good health. The chain has TRBV6-2 or TRBV6-3 and TRBJ1-4; D ambiguous. The CDR3 region has the DNA TGTGCCAGCAGCACGCGCCGGGAAAAACTGTTTTTT. Its translation: CASSTRREKLFF.